This record covers a single TCR beta chain. Germline V gene data show CDR1 as SGHTS and CDR2 as YDEGEE. After removal of 3 bases from V and 3 bases from J, the junction contained 11 bases not matched to a gene. The length of the CDR3 is 17 residues. This specimen belongs to a study of cytomegalovirus exposure and HLA in healthy donors. This PCR relied on a set of 60 Vbeta primers and 13 Jbeta primers. The assay was immunoSEQ multiplex PCR, and TCRdb's table has in-frame clones only and misses some. The profile shows about 98,000 clones, about 70% of them singletons. The clonotype was recovered from a female donor in good health and CMV-seronegative. The genes are TRBV5-8 and TRBJ1-5; 8 bases fit TRBD1. The sample comprised PBMCs. The CDR3 spells CASSSGAFRGPNQPQHF. DNA of the CDR3: TGTGCCAGCAGCTCAGGGGCGTTCAGGGGGCCCAATCAGCCCCAGCATTTT.